This record covers a single T cell receptor beta chain. The antigen is unknown. The data were taken from a study of cytomegalovirus exposure and HLA in healthy donors. Overall study results and limits: Certain indistinguishable V segments, among them TRBV6-2 and TRBV6-3, were excluded. A later analysis found most CMV-associated TCR beta chains apparently HLA-restricted.

This CDR3 has 13 residues. Trimming pared 3 bases from V and 6 bases from J, leaving 10 bases between. CDR1 and CDR2 from the germline V gene are MGHDK and SYGVNS. The PCR employed 60 Vbeta primers together with 13 Jbeta primers. The protocol was immunoSEQ multiplex PCR, while the TCRdb copy is restricted to in-frame clones and leaves out a portion. This table holds some 84,000 clones, roughly 80% found once. Sequencing input: PBMCs. The TCR sequence derives from a boy aged 10-17 years in good health and CMV-seronegative. The chain joins TRBV25-1 to TRBJ2-3; D remains ambiguous. DNA for the CDR3: TGTGCCAGCAGTGAGTTGTCAACTGATACGCAGTATTTT. This translates into CASSELSTDTQYF.